This T cell receptor beta chain emerged from a study of T cell responses to AZD1222 COVID-19 vaccine. This clone was seen once. Assay used: immunoSEQ multiplex PCR; TCRdb lists only in-frame clones, some missing. The sample holds around 78,000 clones, about nine tenths seen once. Trimming cost V 5 bases and J 5 bases, with 9 bases left between them. The CDR3 has 12 residues. This TCR derives from an adult in good health. The chain joins TRBV12-3 or TRBV12-4 to TRBJ1-2; no clear D gene. The source material was peripheral blood, sampled on day 0 of AZD1222 vaccination. CDR3 nucleotide sequence: TGTGCCAGCAGTGAAGACTCGTATGGCTACACCTTC. Its translation: CASSEDSYGYTF.